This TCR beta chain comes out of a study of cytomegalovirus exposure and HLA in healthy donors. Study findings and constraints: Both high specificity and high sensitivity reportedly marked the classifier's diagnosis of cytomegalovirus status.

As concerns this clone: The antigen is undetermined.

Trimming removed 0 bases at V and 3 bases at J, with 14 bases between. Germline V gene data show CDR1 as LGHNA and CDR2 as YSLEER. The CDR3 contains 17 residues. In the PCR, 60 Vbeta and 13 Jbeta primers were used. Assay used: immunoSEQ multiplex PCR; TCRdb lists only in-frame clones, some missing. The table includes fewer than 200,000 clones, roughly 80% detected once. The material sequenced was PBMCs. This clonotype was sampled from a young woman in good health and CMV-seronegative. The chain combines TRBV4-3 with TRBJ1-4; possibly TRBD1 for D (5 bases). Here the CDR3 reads CASSQDGGAGPNEKLFF. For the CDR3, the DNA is TGCGCCAGCAGCCAAGATGGAGGGGCTGGGCCTAATGAAAAACTGTTTTTT.